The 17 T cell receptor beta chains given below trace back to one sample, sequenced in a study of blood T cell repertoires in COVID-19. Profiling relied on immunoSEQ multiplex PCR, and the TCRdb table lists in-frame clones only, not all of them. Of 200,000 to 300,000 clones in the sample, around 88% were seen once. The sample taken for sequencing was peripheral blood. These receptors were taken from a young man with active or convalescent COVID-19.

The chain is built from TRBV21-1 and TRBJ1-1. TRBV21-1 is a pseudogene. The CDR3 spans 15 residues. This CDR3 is CASSQPDLGGTEAFF. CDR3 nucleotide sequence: TGTGCCAGCTCACAGCCGGACCTAGGAGGCACTGAAGCTTTCTTT.

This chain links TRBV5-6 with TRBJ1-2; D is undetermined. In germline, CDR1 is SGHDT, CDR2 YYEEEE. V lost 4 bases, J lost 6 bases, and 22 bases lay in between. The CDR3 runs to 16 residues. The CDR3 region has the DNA TGTGCCAGCAGCCCCCCCCCAGGCCACAGAACGGATGGCTACACCTTC. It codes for CASSPPPGHRTDGYTF.

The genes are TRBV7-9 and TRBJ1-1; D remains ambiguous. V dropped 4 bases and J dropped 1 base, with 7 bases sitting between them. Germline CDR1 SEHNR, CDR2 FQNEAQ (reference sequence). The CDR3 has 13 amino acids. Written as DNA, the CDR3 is TGTGCCAGCAGCTCGAACAGGAACACTGAAGCTTTCTTT. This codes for CASSSNRNTEAFF.

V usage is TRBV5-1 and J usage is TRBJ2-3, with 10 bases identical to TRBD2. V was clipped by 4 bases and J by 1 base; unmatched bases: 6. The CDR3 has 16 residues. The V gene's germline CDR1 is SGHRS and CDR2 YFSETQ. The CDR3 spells CASSVASGSRTDTQYF. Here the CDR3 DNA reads TGCGCCAGCAGCGTCGCTAGCGGGAGCCGCACAGATACGCAGTATTTT.

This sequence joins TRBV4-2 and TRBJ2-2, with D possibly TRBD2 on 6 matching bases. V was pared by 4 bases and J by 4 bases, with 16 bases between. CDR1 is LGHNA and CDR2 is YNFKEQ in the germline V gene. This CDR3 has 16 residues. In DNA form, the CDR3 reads TGTGCCAGCAGCCTACTTGGGCGGGGTGGCACCGGGGAGCTGTTTTTT. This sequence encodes CASSLLGRGGTGELFF.

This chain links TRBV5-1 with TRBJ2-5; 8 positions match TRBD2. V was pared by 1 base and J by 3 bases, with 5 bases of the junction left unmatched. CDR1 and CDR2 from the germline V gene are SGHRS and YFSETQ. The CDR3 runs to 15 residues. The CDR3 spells CASSLLAGTEETQYF. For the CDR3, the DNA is TGCGCCAGCAGCTTGTTAGCGGGGACTGAAGAGACCCAGTACTTC.

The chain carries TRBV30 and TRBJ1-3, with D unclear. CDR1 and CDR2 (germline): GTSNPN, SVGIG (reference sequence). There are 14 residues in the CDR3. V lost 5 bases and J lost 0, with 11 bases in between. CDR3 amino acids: CAWAEGSSGNTIYF. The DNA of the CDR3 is TGTGCCTGGGCCGAGGGTAGCTCTGGAAACACCATATATTTT. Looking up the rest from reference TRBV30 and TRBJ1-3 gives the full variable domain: SQTIHQWPATLVQPVGSPLSLECTVEGTSNPNLYWYRQAAGRGLQLLFYSVGIGQISSEVPQNLSASRPQDRQFILSSKKLLLSDSGFYLCAWAEGSSGNTIYFGEGSWLTVV.

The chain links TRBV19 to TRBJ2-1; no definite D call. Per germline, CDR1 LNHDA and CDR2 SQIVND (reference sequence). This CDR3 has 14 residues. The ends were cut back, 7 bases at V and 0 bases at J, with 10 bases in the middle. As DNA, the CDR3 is TGTGCCAGTACGGAGCGAAGCTCCTACAATGAGCAGTTCTTC. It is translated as CASTERSSYNEQFF.

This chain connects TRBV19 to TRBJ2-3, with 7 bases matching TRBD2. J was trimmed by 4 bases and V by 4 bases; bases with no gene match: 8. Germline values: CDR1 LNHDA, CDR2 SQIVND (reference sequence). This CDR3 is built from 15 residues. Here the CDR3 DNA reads TGTGCCAGTAGTACATCAGCCGGGGGGTCAGATACGCAGTATTTT. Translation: CASSTSAGGSDTQYF.

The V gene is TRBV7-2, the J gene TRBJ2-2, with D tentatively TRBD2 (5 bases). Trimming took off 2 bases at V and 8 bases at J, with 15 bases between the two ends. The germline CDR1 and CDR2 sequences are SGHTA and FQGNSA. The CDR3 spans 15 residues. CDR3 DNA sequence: TGTGCCAGCAGCTTAAGAGTTAGAACGGGGGGGGAGCTGTTTTTT. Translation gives CASSLRVRTGGELFF.

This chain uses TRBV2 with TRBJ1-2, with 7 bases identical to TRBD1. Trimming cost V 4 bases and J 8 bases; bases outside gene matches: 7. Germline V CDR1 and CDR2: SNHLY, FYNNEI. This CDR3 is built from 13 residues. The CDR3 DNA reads TGTGCCAGCAGTGGACAGGGCTATAGCGGCTACACCTTC. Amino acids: CASSGQGYSGYTF.

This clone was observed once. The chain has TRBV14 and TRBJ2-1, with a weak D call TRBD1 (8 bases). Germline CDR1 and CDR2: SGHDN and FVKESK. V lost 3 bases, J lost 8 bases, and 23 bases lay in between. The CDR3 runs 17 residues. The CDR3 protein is CASSQYKRDRYSYEQFF. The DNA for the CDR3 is TGTGCCAGCAGCCAGTATAAGCGGGACAGGTATTCCTATGAGCAGTTCTTC.

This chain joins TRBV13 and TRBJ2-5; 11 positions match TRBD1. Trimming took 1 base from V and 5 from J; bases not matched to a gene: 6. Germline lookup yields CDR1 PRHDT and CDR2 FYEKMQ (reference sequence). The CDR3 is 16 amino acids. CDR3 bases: TGTGCCAGCAGCTTAGACAGGACAGGGGGCCGGGAGACCCAGTACTTC. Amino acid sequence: CASSLDRTGGRETQYF.

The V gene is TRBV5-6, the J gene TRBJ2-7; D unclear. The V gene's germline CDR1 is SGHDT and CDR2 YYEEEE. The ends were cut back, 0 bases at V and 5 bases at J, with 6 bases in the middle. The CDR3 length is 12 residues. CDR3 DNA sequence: TGTGCCAGCAGCTTGGTTACAGACGAGCAGTACTTC. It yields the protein CASSLVTDEQYF. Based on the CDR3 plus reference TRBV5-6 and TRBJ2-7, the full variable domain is DAGVTQSPTHLIKTRGQQVTLRCSPKSGHDTVSWYQQALGQGPQFIFQYYEEEERQRGNFPDRFSGHQFPNYSSELNVNALLLGDSALYLCASSLVTDEQYFGPGTRLTVT.

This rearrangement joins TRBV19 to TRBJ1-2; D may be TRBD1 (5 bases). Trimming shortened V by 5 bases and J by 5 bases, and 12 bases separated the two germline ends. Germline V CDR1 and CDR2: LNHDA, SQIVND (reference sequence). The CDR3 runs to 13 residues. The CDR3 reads CASSQDGGYGYTF. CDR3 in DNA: TGTGCCAGTAGTCAGGACGGGGGGTATGGCTACACCTTC.

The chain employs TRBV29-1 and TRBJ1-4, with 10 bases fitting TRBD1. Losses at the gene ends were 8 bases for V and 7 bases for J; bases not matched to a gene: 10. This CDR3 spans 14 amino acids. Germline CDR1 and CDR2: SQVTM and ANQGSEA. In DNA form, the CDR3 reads TGCAGCTGCTATTTTCGGGACAGGGGTGAAAAACTGTTTTTT. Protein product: CSCYFRDRGEKLFF.

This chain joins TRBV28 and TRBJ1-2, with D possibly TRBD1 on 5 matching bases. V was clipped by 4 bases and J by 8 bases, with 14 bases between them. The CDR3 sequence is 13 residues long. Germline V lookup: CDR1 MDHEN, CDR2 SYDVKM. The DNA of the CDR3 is TGTGCCAGCAGTTCCGGAGGGGTGGGAGGCTACACCTTC. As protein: CASSSGGVGGYTF.